These 9 T cell receptor beta chains were sequenced from one sample in a study of shared clonotypes between healthy human individuals. It was CD45RO-negative cells, positively selected for CCR7, that made up naive CD8 cells, with terminally differentiated effector memory CD45RA+ cells excluded. Sequenced by immunoSEQ multiplex PCR; TCRdb stores in-frame clones only, minus some. Of under 2,000,000 clones listed, just under 95% are singletons. Sequences were obtained from naive CD8+ T cells sorted from blood. The source is a young man in good health.

The rearrangement uses TRBV28 and TRBJ1-2; D is uncertain. Between the trimmed V and J ends, which lost 5 bases and 5 bases, there was a span of 12 bases. Germline CDR1 and CDR2: MDHEN and SYDVKM. The CDR3 runs to 13 residues. CDR3 sequence: CASSVQSSYGYTF. CDR3 in DNA: TGTGCCAGCAGTGTACAGTCCTCTTATGGCTACACCTTC.

The chain joins TRBV7-9 to TRBJ2-7, with 10 bases lining up with TRBD2. The junction had 12 bases not matched to a gene; V was cut back by 5 bases and J by 5 bases. The CDR3 totals 16 residues. Germline values: CDR1 SEHNR, CDR2 FQNEAQ (reference sequence). The CDR3 region is CASSLKAGGPHNEQYF. CDR3 sequence (DNA): TGTGCCAGCAGCCTAAAAGCGGGAGGGCCTCATAACGAGCAGTACTTC.

The gene calls are TRBV7-9 and TRBJ1-5; D is perhaps TRBD1 (5 bases). This CDR3 contains 14 residues. From germline, CDR1 is SEHNR and CDR2 FQNEAQ (reference sequence). Trimming removed 4 bases from V and 1 base from J, with 8 bases in between. The CDR3, as DNA: TGTGCCAGCAGCTGGGGGGGGAGCAATCAGCCCCAGCATTTT. Translated, it gives CASSWGGSNQPQHF.

V and J are TRBV29-1 and TRBJ2-1; D is unresolved. The CDR3 loop spans 14 amino acids. Between the trimmed V and J ends, which lost 1 base and 5 bases, there was a span of 12 bases. The germline gives CDR1 SQVTM, CDR2 ANQGSEA. The CDR3 region is CSVEGRLTDNEQFF. CDR3 nucleotides: TGCAGCGTTGAAGGGCGGCTCACAGACAATGAGCAGTTCTTC.

The chain combines TRBV11-2 with TRBJ2-7; possibly TRBD2 for D (5 bases). The V end was cut by 5 bases, the J end by 5 bases, with 19 bases between. CDR3 length equals 15 residues. The germline V gene encodes CDR1 SGHAT and CDR2 FQNNGV. The CDR3 here is CASSLSPEVAHEQYF. CDR3 DNA: TGTGCCAGCAGCCTCAGCCCGGAGGTCGCCCACGAGCAGTACTTC.

The chain carries TRBV5-5 and TRBJ1-5; possible D gene TRBD1, 5 bases. The CDR3 has 15 residues. Germline values: CDR1 SGHKS, CDR2 YYEKEE (reference sequence). Trimming stripped 1 base from V and 0 bases from J, with 8 bases between. The DNA of the CDR3 is TGTGCCAGCAGCTTGCAGGGCCATAGCAATCAGCCCCAGCATTTT. Translated, it gives CASSLQGHSNQPQHF. The variable domain in full, with the rest retrieved from reference TRBV5-5 and TRBJ1-5, is DAGVTQSPTHLIKTRGQQVTLRCSPISGHKSVSWYQQVLGQGPQFIFQYYEKEERGRGNFPDRFSARQFPNYSSELNVNALLLGDSALYLCASSLQGHSNQPQHFGDGTRLSIL.

This rearrangement joins TRBV7-9 to TRBJ1-1, with TRBD1 matching over 7 bases. From germline, CDR1 is SEHNR and CDR2 FQNEAQ (reference sequence). V lost 1 base to trimming and J lost 5 bases; unmatched junction nucleotides: 13. This CDR3 region has 17 residues. CDR3 sequence reads: CASSLEPRTGEWTEAFF. The CDR3, as DNA: TGTGCCAGCAGCTTAGAACCCCGGACAGGTGAATGGACTGAAGCTTTCTTT.

The chain uses TRBV11-2 and TRBJ2-1; D is uncertain. This CDR3 comprises 12 residues. Between the trimmed V and J ends, which lost 3 bases and 5 bases, there was a span of 5 bases. Germline loops: CDR1 SGHAT, CDR2 FQNNGV. This chain's CDR3 is CASSFQNNEQFF. For the CDR3, the DNA is TGTGCCAGCAGCTTCCAGAACAATGAGCAGTTCTTC.

The chain uses TRBV6-9 and TRBJ2-5; a possible D gene is TRBD2 (5 bases). Per the germline V gene, CDR1 is MNHGY and CDR2 is SVAAGI. This CDR3 is 13 amino acids long. The ends were cut back, 5 bases at V and 2 bases at J, with 9 bases in the middle. The chain's CDR3 is CASSISEQETQYF. The CDR3 DNA follows: TGTGCCAGCAGTATTAGCGAACAAGAGACCCAGTACTTC.